The 24 T cell receptor beta chains below were found in one sample sequenced in a study of T cells after yellow fever vaccination. TCRdb processed the 5' RACE reads anew with MiXCR; each CDR3 protein has one entry. Of 150,000 to 200,000 distinct CDR3 sequences detected, about 11% appear once; the ten largest clones hold 35% to 40%. The sample here was CD8+ T cells sorted from PBMCs, taken 15 days after the yellow fever booster vaccination. Source of these receptors: a young man who received the YFV17D yellow fever vaccine.

Only a few counts were recorded for this clonotype. The V call is TRBV9, the J call TRBJ2-7, with a tentative D call TRBD1 (6 bases). V gave up 4 bases and J gave up 4 bases, with 15 bases separating them. Germline V gene data show CDR1 as SGDLS and CDR2 as YYNGEE. The CDR3 is 14 residues long. In DNA, the CDR3 is TGTGCCAGCAGCCCCTTGGACAGAGCTTACGAGCAGTACTTC. Protein sequence: CASSPLDRAYEQYF.

This clonotype has just a few counts. This rearrangement joins TRBV5-5 to TRBJ2-3; a weak D match, TRBD1 (6 bases). The CDR3 has 16 residues. V was cut by 2 bases and J by 11 bases, with 24 bases left in between. Germline-derived CDR1 and CDR2 are SGHKS and YYEKEE (reference sequence). CDR3 DNA: TGTGCCAGCAGCTTTGTGGGGGCGACCCTCCAGGATGAGCAGTATTTT. Translation: CASSFVGATLQDEQYF.

This chain links TRBV7-2 with TRBJ1-1; no clear D. The ends were cut back, 0 bases at V and 4 bases at J, with 9 bases in the middle. The CDR3 totals 14 residues. From germline, CDR1 is SGHTA and CDR2 FQGNSA. The DNA for the CDR3 is TGTGCCAGCAGCTTAGCCCTAAAAAGCACTGAAGCTTTCTTT. It translates to CASSLALKSTEAFF.

This clonotype was seen only a few times. The V gene is TRBV27, the J gene TRBJ2-5; maybe TRBD1 (5 bases). Germline CDR1 is MNHEY and CDR2 is SMNVEV (reference sequence). This CDR3 has 15 amino acids. Deletions cut 3 bases from V and 6 bases from J, with 17 bases between. The CDR3 bases are TGTGCCAGCAGTTTGAGTAGGGGAAGGGTGAAGACCCAGTACTTC. This encodes CASSLSRGRVKTQYF.

The V gene is TRBV11-2, the J gene TRBJ2-3; 9 bases align to TRBD2. This CDR3 comprises 17 residues. V gave up 2 bases and J gave up 3 bases; unmatched junction bases: 9. Germline CDR1 and CDR2: SGHAT and FQNNGV. CDR3 in DNA: TGTGCCAGCAGCTTAAATGGCGGGGGGGCCGGTACAGATACGCAGTATTTT. Protein product: CASSLNGGGAGTDTQYF.

This clonotype occurred a few times. J is TRBJ2-1 and V is TRBV29-1; the D is unclear. Germline CDR1 SQVTM, CDR2 ANQGSEA. The V gene lost 2 bases and the J gene lost 0 bases, with 11 bases spanning the gap. The CDR3 has 15 residues. The CDR3 region has the DNA TGCAGCGTTGAAAATCTGGGAAGCTCCTACAATGAGCAGTTCTTC. Translation gives CSVENLGSSYNEQFF.

The chain is built from TRBV9 and TRBJ2-3; no definite D call. The CDR3 contains 13 residues. The V gene's germline CDR1 is SGDLS and CDR2 YYNGEE. Trimming stripped 4 bases from V and 10 bases from J, with 16 bases between. The CDR3 DNA reads TGTGCCAGCAGCAATCTAGGGTCTGGGGCGCAGTATTTT. Translation gives CASSNLGSGAQYF.

The rearrangement uses TRBV5-1 and TRBJ2-6; TRBD1 aligns across 7 bases. Germline loops: CDR1 SGHRS, CDR2 YFSETQ. V dropped 0 bases and J dropped 2; count of bases not matched to a gene: 5. The CDR3 consists of 17 residues. The CDR3: CASSLEQGWTGANVLTF. Written as DNA, the CDR3 is TGCGCCAGCAGCTTGGAACAGGGGTGGACTGGGGCCAACGTCCTGACTTTC.

The chain recombines TRBV5-6 with TRBJ2-1; D unresolved. V was cut by 3 bases and J by 2 bases, with 15 bases left in between. The CDR3 is made up of 16 amino acids. CDR1 and CDR2 from the germline V gene are SGHDT and YYEEEE. For the CDR3, the DNA is TGTGCCAGCAGCTGGTCGTTCCTAGGAGCCTACAATGAGCAGTTCTTC. Translating gives CASSWSFLGAYNEQFF. The entire variable domain, with the rest obtained from reference TRBV5-6 and TRBJ2-1, is as follows: DAGVTQSPTHLIKTRGQQVTLRCSPKSGHDTVSWYQQALGQGPQFIFQYYEEEERQRGNFPDRFSGHQFPNYSSELNVNALLLGDSALYLCASSWSFLGAYNEQFFGPGTRLTVL.

This clonotype was counted a few times. The V call is TRBV7-3, the J call TRBJ2-4; tentatively, D is TRBD1 (6 bases). The germline gives CDR1 SGHTA, CDR2 FQGTGA. The CDR3 length is 14 residues. The V and J ends lost 0 bases and 3 bases respectively, with 6 bases between them. CDR3 region: CASSLTGGKNIQYF. CDR3 sequence (DNA): TGTGCCAGCAGCTTAACAGGGGGCAAAAACATTCAGTACTTC. Combining the CDR3 with reference TRBV7-3 and TRBJ2-4 gives the whole variable domain GAGVSQTPSNKVTEKGKYVELRCDPISGHTALYWYRQSLGQGPEFLIYFQGTGAADDSGLPNDRFFAVRPEGSVSTLKIQRTERGDSAVYLCASSLTGGKNIQYFGAGTRLSVL.

This chain connects TRBV25-1 to TRBJ1-2, with D unresolved. Germline assignment: CDR1 MGHDK and CDR2 SYGVNS. V lost 0 bases and J lost 0, with 11 bases in between. The CDR3 has 16 amino acids. As DNA, the CDR3 is TGTGCCAGCAGTGAATATAGCAGCGAAGCTAACTATGGCTACACCTTC. This encodes CASSEYSSEANYGYTF.

This clonotype appeared a few times. The chain uses TRBV30 and TRBJ1-1; 8 bases are shared with TRBD1. V lost 0 bases to trimming and J lost 6 bases; unmatched junction nucleotides: 9. The CDR3 extends over 15 amino acids. Germline-derived CDR1 and CDR2 are GTSNPN and SVGIG (reference sequence). The CDR3 sequence is CAWSVGQGTRAEAFF. DNA for the CDR3: TGTGCCTGGAGTGTCGGACAGGGTACAAGGGCTGAAGCTTTCTTT.

J is TRBJ2-3 and V is TRBV7-3, with 8 bases identical to TRBD1. The CDR3 is 15 residues long. V was clipped by 2 bases and J by 3 bases; unmatched bases: 4. CDR1 SGHTA and CDR2 FQGTGA come from the germline V gene. CDR3 region: CASSLQGAFTDTQYF. DNA of the CDR3: TGTGCCAGCAGCTTACAGGGGGCATTTACAGATACGCAGTATTTT.

This clonotype was seen only a few times. V and J are TRBV25-1 and TRBJ1-4; no clear D gene. Germline-derived CDR1 and CDR2 are MGHDK and SYGVNS. The CDR3 runs to 11 residues. V lost 8 bases, J lost 10 bases, and 11 bases lay in between. As DNA, the CDR3 is TGTGCCAGCGGGTATTGGGGAAAACTGTTTTTT. Translated: CASGYWGKLFF.

Remarks on this clonotype: A much larger clone lies one base from this, so it may be a read error. J is TRBJ2-4 and V is TRBV27, with a weak D call TRBD1 (6 bases). The CDR3 runs 12 residues. CDR1 MNHEY and CDR2 SMNVEV come from the germline V gene (reference sequence). The DNA for the CDR3 is TGTTCCAGCAGTTTCCCCGGCTGGACAGTTTACTTC. The encoded protein is CSSSFPGWTVYF.

The V call is TRBV6-5, the J call TRBJ1-5; no reliable D call. Germline CDR1 reads MNHEY; CDR2 reads SVGAGI. The CDR3 spans 17 residues. Between the trimmed V and J ends, which lost 6 bases and 3 bases, there was a span of 21 bases. DNA of the CDR3: TGTGCCAGCAGGACAACAAGACCCGGTAAAGACAATCAGCCCCAGCATTTT. Protein sequence: CASRTTRPGKDNQPQHF.

This clonotype has a handful of counts. The chain carries TRBV11-1 and TRBJ2-7; D remains ambiguous. The germline V gene encodes CDR1 SGHAT and CDR2 FQDESV (reference sequence). V was trimmed by 3 bases and J by 5 bases, leaving 11 bases between them. This CDR3 spans 13 amino acids. This CDR3 is CASSFSPSHEQYF. In nucleotides, the CDR3 is TGTGCCAGCAGCTTCTCTCCTTCCCACGAGCAGTACTTC.

This clonotype has just a few counts. This rearrangement joins TRBV7-9 to TRBJ2-2; D is uncertain. V dropped 6 bases and J dropped 6 bases, with 5 bases sitting between them. The CDR3 spans 11 residues. Per the germline V gene, CDR1 is SEHNR and CDR2 is FQNEAQ (reference sequence). In nucleotides, the CDR3 is TGTGCCAGCAGATCTTCCGGGGAGCTGTTTTTT. Translation: CASRSSGELFF.

This clonotype was seen only a few times. The chain carries TRBV20-1 and TRBJ1-2, with 8 nucleotides matching TRBD1. CDR1 DFQATT and CDR2 SNEGSKA come from the germline V gene (reference sequence). After removal of 3 bases from V and 4 bases from J, the junction contained 10 bases not matched to a gene. The CDR3 is 15 amino acids. This chain's CDR3 is CSARVDRGRSYGYTF. In DNA form, the CDR3 reads TGCAGTGCTAGGGTAGACAGGGGCCGGAGCTATGGCTACACCTTC.

V and J are TRBV4-1 and TRBJ1-5, with 7 bases lining up with TRBD1. With V trimmed by 6 bases and J by 5 bases, 4 bases remained unmatched. The CDR3 loop spans 13 amino acids. Germline V gene data show CDR1 as MGHRA and CDR2 as YSYEKL. This CDR3 is CASSWQGDQPQHF. CDR3 DNA: TGCGCCAGCAGTTGGCAGGGGGATCAGCCCCAGCATTTT.

A few counts support this clonotype. V usage is TRBV14 and J usage is TRBJ1-2, with 8 nucleotides matching TRBD1. In germline, CDR1 is SGHDN, CDR2 FVKESK. Trimming took 2 bases from V and 0 from J; bases not matched to a gene: 5. The CDR3 consists of 16 residues. CDR3 in amino acids: CASSQTGTGSNYGYTF. In DNA, the CDR3 is TGTGCCAGCAGCCAAACCGGGACAGGCTCTAACTATGGCTACACCTTC. Using reference TRBV14 and TRBJ1-2 for the parts outside the CDR3, the full variable domain is EAGVTQFPSHSVIEKGQTVTLRCDPISGHDNLYWYRRVMGKEIKFLLHFVKESKQDESGMPNNRFLAERTGGTYSTLKVQPAELEDSGVYFCASSQTGTGSNYGYTFGSGTRLTVV.

This clonotype showed up many times. The CDR3 DNA reads TGTGCCAGCAGTTCCAATGAGGCCGATACGCAGTATTTT. It yields the protein CASSSNEADTQYF. The chain joins TRBV6-2 or TRBV6-3 to TRBJ2-3; D is ambiguous. CDR3 length: 13 residues. From germline, CDR1 is MNHEY and CDR2 SVGEGT. Trimming took 4 bases from V and 6 from J, leaving 11 bases between them.

A few counts support this clonotype. The chain is built from TRBV29-1 and TRBJ1-2, with D possibly being TRBD1 (6 bases). The CDR3 runs 13 residues. Per germline, CDR1 SQVTM and CDR2 ANQGSEA. Trimming stripped 7 bases from V and 6 bases from J, with 18 bases between. CDR3 loop: CSARGGGGDGYTF. The CDR3 coding sequence is TGCAGCGCCCGCGGGGGGGGCGGCGATGGCTACACCTTC.

This clonotype has only a few counts. This chain links TRBV27 with TRBJ2-7; D is possibly TRBD1 (5 bases). The CDR3 extends over 13 amino acids. V lost 8 bases to trimming and J lost 1 base, with 12 bases between them. The germline gives CDR1 MNHEY, CDR2 SMNVEV (reference sequence). The CDR3 DNA follows: TGTGCCAGCGCTCCAGGGTCGTCCTACGAGCAGTACGTC. Amino acids: CASAPGSSYEQYV.